This record concerns one T cell receptor beta chain sequence. Germline V lookup: CDR1 SEHNR, CDR2 FQNEAQ (reference sequence). Trimming cost V 10 bases and J 6 bases; bases outside gene matches: 6. The CDR3 is 12 residues long. This sample is part of a study of T cell changes during pregnancy in multiple sclerosis. Generated by immunoSEQ multiplex PCR, the TCRdb table keeps only in-frame clones and is missing some. Seen here are tens of thousands of clones, roughly nine tenths observed once, and the top ten hold 6% to 8%. The specimen comprised CD8+ T cells from peripheral blood mononuclear cells, sampled in the second trimester of pregnancy. The receptor's source is a female donor with multiple sclerosis, enrolled in a pregnancy study. The J gene is TRBJ2-1, the V gene TRBV7-9; 7 bases agree with TRBD2. The CDR3 sequence: CAIGGGFNEQFF. CDR3 in DNA: TGTGCCATCGGGGGAGGGTTCAATGAGCAGTTCTTC.